The next 9 T cell receptor beta chains were all read from a single sample in a study of Ad26.COV2.S vaccination and SARS-CoV-2 variants. The treatment here: over 15 received Ad26.COV2.S at low or high dose, single or two shots; 5 received placebo; per-sample allocation not given. Sampling occurred on day 63 after the first vaccine or placebo injection. The table came from immunoSEQ multiplex PCR; TCRdb's copy has only in-frame clones and leaves some out. The repertoire consists of about 250,000 clones, with 87% occurring once and the leading ten covering about 2.7%. Sequencing used peripheral blood, obtained in a trial of Ad26.COV2.S vaccine versus placebo. These receptor sequences come from a person aged 18-60 years who received the Ad26.COV2.S COVID-19 vaccine or a placebo.

In this sample, this clone turned up a few times. J is TRBJ2-1 and V is TRBV12-3 or TRBV12-4, with D maybe TRBD2 (6 bases). The germline V and J ends were trimmed by 6 bases and 3 bases, with 9 bases remaining between them. The CDR3 has 13 amino acids. The CDR3 coding sequence is TGTGCCAGCAGCTTGACTAGCTACAATGAGCAGTTCTTC. As protein: CASSLTSYNEQFF.

This clone has only one observation. The V call is TRBV9, the J call TRBJ1-5; the D is unclear. Trimming took 0 bases from V and 0 from J, leaving 16 bases between them. Germline V gene sequence: CDR1 SGDLS, CDR2 YYNGEE. This CDR3 is built from 18 residues. The DNA of the CDR3 is TGTGCCAGCAGCGTAGAGACTCTTGAGGGCGATAGCAATCAGCCCCAGCATTTT. It specifies CASSVETLEGDSNQPQHF.

V gene TRBV4-2 combines with J gene TRBJ2-1, with D perhaps TRBD2 (6 bases). The CDR3 has 17 residues. Germline V lookup: CDR1 LGHNA, CDR2 YNFKEQ. V lost 3 bases and J lost 6, with 21 bases in between. CDR3 coding DNA: TGTGCCAGCAGCCAGTACTGGCGGGGTGACTCGACCAATGAGCAGTTCTTC. This codes for CASSQYWRGDSTNEQFF.

The gene calls are TRBV6-2 or TRBV6-3 and TRBJ1-5; 8 bases are shared with TRBD1. This CDR3 comprises 16 residues. Germline CDR1 reads MNHEY; CDR2 reads SVGEGT. The V gene end was trimmed by 0 bases and the J gene end by 4 bases; junction bases not matched to a gene: 5. In DNA form, the CDR3 reads TGTGCCAGCAGTTACTCCCAGGGGGCAGGAAATCAGCCCCAGCATTTT. It is translated as CASSYSQGAGNQPQHF.

The rearrangement uses TRBV5-6 and TRBJ1-1; D unresolved. The CDR3 loop spans 13 amino acids. Germline CDR1 SGHDT, CDR2 YYEEEE. Trimming removed 0 bases at V and 1 base at J, with 4 bases between. This CDR3 reads CASSLVSNTEAFF. The DNA of the CDR3 is TGTGCCAGCAGCTTGGTGTCGAACACTGAAGCTTTCTTT.

This clone appeared a few times. V and J are TRBV19 and TRBJ2-7; tentatively, D is TRBD2 (5 bases). The CDR3 covers 18 residues. Germline loops: CDR1 LNHDA, CDR2 SQIVND (reference sequence). The V end lost 6 bases, the J end lost 3 bases, and 27 bases lay between the germline ends. CDR3 in DNA: TGTGCCAGTAGCCGCCGGGGATCGACGATGGTGTCCCACTACGAGCAGTACTTC. It yields the protein CASSRRGSTMVSHYEQYF.

CDR3 region: CASTVQGFYNEQFF. The CDR3, as DNA: TGTGCCAGTACCGTACAGGGTTTTTACAATGAGCAGTTCTTC. The chain recombines TRBV19 with TRBJ2-1; D is perhaps TRBD1 (6 bases). The CDR3 spans 14 residues. The germline V and J ends were trimmed by 7 bases and 4 bases, with 14 bases remaining between them. Germline loops: CDR1 LNHDA, CDR2 SQIVND (reference sequence). Supplemented by reference TRBV19 and TRBJ2-1, the full variable domain reads DGGITQSPKYLFRKEGQNVTLSCEQNLNHDAMYWYRQDPGQGLRLIYYSQIVNDFQKGDIAEGYSVSREKKESFPLTVTSAQKNPTAFYLCASTVQGFYNEQFFGPGTRLTVL.

The rearrangement links TRBV4-2 to TRBJ2-6; no reliable D call. From germline, CDR1 is LGHNA and CDR2 YNFKEQ. This CDR3 is built from 15 residues. Deletions cut 1 base from V and 0 bases from J, with 4 bases between. The CDR3 region is CASSQVSSGANVLTF. In nucleotides, the CDR3 is TGTGCCAGCAGCCAAGTATCCTCTGGGGCCAACGTCCTGACTTTC.

V is TRBV12-3 or TRBV12-4 and J is TRBJ1-2; no clear D. Trimming shortened V by 4 bases and J by 5 bases, and 11 bases separated the two germline ends. The CDR3 covers 13 residues. The CDR3 is CASSSREDYGYTF. The CDR3, as DNA: TGTGCCAGCAGTTCGCGAGAGGATTATGGCTACACCTTC.